This TCR beta chain was profiled in a study of OX40 agonist ivuxolimab in advanced cancers. Study background: The study reported partial responses in three patients: one hepatocellular carcinoma, two cutaneous melanoma.

The method was immunoSEQ multiplex PCR; TCRdb's version includes in-frame clones alone and lacks a portion of them. Here the sample spans tens of thousands of clones, about 87% being singletons. Study-wide results and limits: Patients with a partial response at 0.1-3.0 mg/kg had among the lowest clonal expansion.

CDR3 length: 16 amino acids. V shed 3 bases, J shed 4 bases, and the junction held 12 bases outside the gene matches. CDR1 is SGDLS and CDR2 is YYNGEE in the germline V gene. A few counts support this clone. Its antigen is undetermined. The sample here was CD4+ or CD8+ T cells sorted from blood, taken in a trial of the OX40 agonist ivuxolimab. The TCR sequence derives from an adult with an advanced solid tumor such as melanoma, head and neck, liver or kidney cancer. This chain uses TRBV9 with TRBJ2-5, with TRBD1 matching over 7 bases. The CDR3 coding sequence is TGTGCCAGCAGCGGAACAGGGGCACCATCTTTAGAGACCCAGTACTTC. This gives the protein CASSGTGAPSLETQYF.